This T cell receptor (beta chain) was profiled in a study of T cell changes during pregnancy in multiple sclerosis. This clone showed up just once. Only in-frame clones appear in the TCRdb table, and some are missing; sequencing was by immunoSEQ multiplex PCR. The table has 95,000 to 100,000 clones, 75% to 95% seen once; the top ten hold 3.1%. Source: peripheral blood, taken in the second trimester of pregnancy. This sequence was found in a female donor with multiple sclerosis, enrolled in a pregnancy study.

The CDR3 spells CASSSSLQETQYF. As DNA, the CDR3 is TGTGCCAGCAGCTCGAGTCTCCAAGAGACCCAGTACTTC. This chain connects TRBV5-6 to TRBJ2-5; no firm D call. Germline V lookup: CDR1 SGHDT, CDR2 YYEEEE. V was clipped by 3 bases and J by 1 base, with 7 bases between them. This CDR3 has 13 amino acids.